Following are 30 T cell receptor beta chains from one sample sequenced in a study of T-cell reconstitution after alpha-beta-depleted transplantation in children. Preparation of the TCRbeta library involved a method that used unique molecular identifiers. TCRdb re-called the PCR reads with MiXCR, one entry per CDR3 protein. The top ten hold 35% of the sample, which has just over 200,000 distinct CDR3 sequences, around 8.4% seen once. The sample was PBMCs, mostly from graft donor cells, taken 360 days after TCRalphabeta/CD19-depleted stem cell transplant. Receptors were obtained from a male patient between 2 and 10 years old who had a stem cell transplant for acute myeloid leukemia, so the T cells may come from the graft donor.

The V and J genes are TRBV14 and TRBJ2-1; D not certain. V was shortened by 4 bases and J by 4 bases, with 8 bases between the two germline ends. The germline V gene has CDR1 SGHDN and CDR2 FVKESK. The CDR3 is made up of 13 amino acids. The CDR3 here is CASSPLYYNEQFF. CDR3 DNA: TGTGCCAGCAGCCCGCTCTATTACAATGAGCAGTTCTTC.

The CDR3 DNA sequence: TGTGCCAGCAGAATCGTAGGTCGGGGGGAGCGGTCCTACGAGCAGTACGTC. This translates into CASRIVGRGERSYEQYV. V and J are TRBV9 and TRBJ2-7; 7 bases line up with TRBD2. CDR3 length: 17 amino acids. V shed 5 bases, J shed 1 base, and the junction held 15 bases outside the gene matches. Per germline, CDR1 SGDLS and CDR2 YYNGEE.

This clonotype has ten or more counts. The chain joins TRBV12-3 or TRBV12-4 to TRBJ1-1, with a tentative D call TRBD1 (5 bases). The CDR3 length is 12 residues. The germline V and J ends were trimmed by 3 bases and 5 bases, with 7 bases remaining between them. CDR3 residues: CASSFWGTEAFF. The CDR3 DNA sequence: TGTGCCAGCAGTTTTTGGGGGACTGAAGCTTTCTTT.

This sequence joins TRBV11-2 and TRBJ2-5; TRBD2 agrees at 12 bases. The CDR3 has 15 amino acids. J was trimmed by 0 bases and V by 7 bases; bases with no gene match: 3. Per germline, CDR1 SGHAT and CDR2 FQNNGV. CDR3 residues: CASTRLAGDQETQYF. The CDR3 DNA sequence: TGTGCCAGCACCAGACTAGCGGGGGACCAAGAGACCCAGTACTTC.

The chain recombines TRBV18 with TRBJ2-1; D remains unclear. Trimming removed 6 bases at V and 3 bases at J, with 12 bases between. CDR1 and CDR2 from the germline V gene are KGHSH and LQKENI. The CDR3 length is 14 residues. As DNA, the CDR3 is TGTGCCAGCTCGGCCCCAGCGCTCTACAATGAGCAGTTCTTC. Its translation is CASSAPALYNEQFF.

This clonotype was detected many times. This chain links TRBV20-1 with TRBJ2-1, with TRBD2 matching 7 bases. The CDR3 totals 13 residues. Trimming took 6 bases from V and 5 from J; bases not matched to a gene: 7. Germline V gene lookup returns CDR1 DFQATT and CDR2 SNEGSKA (reference sequence). This CDR3 is CSASGLGDNEQFF. DNA for the CDR3: TGCAGTGCGAGTGGACTAGGAGACAATGAGCAGTTCTTC.

This clonotype was seen at least ten times. This chain connects TRBV29-1 to TRBJ2-1, with D tentatively TRBD2 (5 bases). The CDR3 loop spans 15 amino acids. Trimming cost V 8 bases and J 5 bases, with 22 bases left between them. Looked up from germline, CDR1 is SQVTM and CDR2 is ANQGSEA. The CDR3 nucleotides read TGCAGCCCACCCCGGGAACTGGCCCCCGACAATGAGCAGTTCTTC. Translating it yields CSPPRELAPDNEQFF.

This clonotype was counted only a few times. The rearrangement links TRBV20-1 to TRBJ2-4, with 7 bases matching TRBD1. V trimming: 3 bases; J trimming: 5 bases; junction bases outside the gene matches: 16. The V gene's germline CDR1 is DFQATT and CDR2 SNEGSKA (reference sequence). There are 17 residues in the CDR3. CDR3: CSASPKGQSRGQNIQYF. As DNA, the CDR3 is TGCAGTGCTAGTCCCAAGGGACAGAGCAGGGGTCAAAACATTCAGTACTTC.

The chain recombines TRBV25-1 with TRBJ2-2; 11 nucleotides agree with TRBD2. Germline values: CDR1 MGHDK, CDR2 SYGVNS. This CDR3 spans 18 amino acids. The V gene end was trimmed by 6 bases and the J gene end by 0 bases; junction bases not matched to a gene: 9. CDR3 DNA: TGTGCCAGCAGCCTATTTAGCGGGAGGGAATCGAACACCGGGGAGCTGTTTTTT. As protein: CASSLFSGRESNTGELFF.

V and J are TRBV6-5 and TRBJ2-3; a weak D match, TRBD1 (6 bases). CDR1 and CDR2 from the germline V gene are MNHEY and SVGAGI. Trimming pared 7 bases from V and 0 bases from J, leaving 14 bases between. This CDR3 is 15 amino acids long. For the CDR3, the DNA is TGTGCCAGCAAGATTTGGACAGCCAGCACAGATACGCAGTATTTT. Protein product: CASKIWTASTDTQYF.

The table lists this clonotype with a few counts. The V and J genes are TRBV6-2 or TRBV6-3 and TRBJ2-7, with D perhaps TRBD2 (6 bases). V shed 6 bases and J shed 0 bases, with 12 bases lying between them. Germline lookup yields CDR1 MNHEY and CDR2 SVGEGT. The CDR3 is 14 residues long. The CDR3: CASRSGQSSYEQYF. DNA for the CDR3: TGTGCCAGCAGGAGCGGGCAGAGCTCCTACGAGCAGTACTTC.

V is TRBV12-3 or TRBV12-4 and J is TRBJ2-7, with TRBD2 identical over 8 bases. With V trimmed by 8 bases and J by 1 base, 4 bases remained unmatched. The CDR3 sequence is 13 residues long. This CDR3 is CASQLAASYEQYV. CDR3 sequence (DNA): TGTGCCAGCCAACTAGCGGCTTCCTACGAGCAGTACGTC.

This clonotype was detected only a few times. The CDR3 DNA reads as TGTGCCAGCAGCTTGGATCCAGGGAATCAGCCCCAGCATTTT. Protein: CASSLDPGNQPQHF. The J gene is TRBJ1-5, the V gene TRBV7-2, with D perhaps TRBD1 (5 bases). The CDR3 is 14 residues long. Trimming shortened V by 3 bases and J by 4 bases, and 10 bases separated the two germline ends. Germline CDR1 is SGHTA and CDR2 is FQGNSA.

The rearrangement uses TRBV3-1 and TRBJ2-3; D not certain. CDR1 is LGHDT and CDR2 is YNNKEL in the germline V gene (reference sequence). Trimming took off 3 bases at V and 7 bases at J, with 11 bases between the two ends. The CDR3 runs 13 residues. Here the CDR3 reads CASSQVEGNTQYF. CDR3 in DNA: TGTGCCAGCAGCCAGGTGGAAGGCAATACGCAGTATTTT.

This chain connects TRBV6-1 to TRBJ2-7; 9 bases match TRBD1. This CDR3 contains 15 residues. The ends lost 6 bases at V and 5 bases at J; junction bases unmatched: 11. The germline gives CDR1 MNHNS, CDR2 SASEGT. The CDR3 region has the DNA TGTGCCAGCAGGAAATCCGGGACAGGGAGGCACGAGCAGTACGTC. Translated, it gives CASRKSGTGRHEQYV.

This clonotype showed up just a few times. This sequence joins TRBV5-1 and TRBJ1-2; D unclear. Germline V lookup: CDR1 SGHRS, CDR2 YFSETQ. The CDR3 has 15 amino acids. V shed 0 bases and J shed 1 base, with 10 bases lying between them. The CDR3 coding sequence is TGCGCCAGCAGCTTGGACGGCGAGTATAACTATGGCTACACCTTC. Translated, it gives CASSLDGEYNYGYTF.

This clonotype was seen more than once but under ten times. V and J are TRBV12-3 or TRBV12-4 and TRBJ2-1, with 13 bases matching TRBD2. CDR3 length equals 16 residues. J was trimmed by 6 bases and V by 6 bases; bases with no gene match: 8. This CDR3 reads CASSRRGTSGTNEQFF. The DNA for the CDR3 is TGTGCCAGCAGCCGCCGCGGGACTAGCGGGACCAATGAGCAGTTCTTC.

The chain combines TRBV20-1 with TRBJ1-1; no definite D call. The ends were cut back, 3 bases at V and 0 bases at J, with 11 bases in the middle. Germline V CDR1 and CDR2: DFQATT, SNEGSKA (reference sequence). The CDR3 extends over 14 amino acids. In DNA form, the CDR3 reads TGCAGTGCTAGCCCTCCTCTAATGAACACTGAAGCTTTCTTT. This encodes CSASPPLMNTEAFF.

This clonotype was recorded many times. The chain uses TRBV20-1 and TRBJ2-1, with D possibly TRBD1 on 5 matching bases. This CDR3 contains 15 residues. V gave up 6 bases and J gave up 0 bases, with 15 bases separating them. Germline V gene lookup returns CDR1 DFQATT and CDR2 SNEGSKA (reference sequence). DNA of the CDR3: TGCAGTGCGACACCGACAGCTGTCTCCTACAATGAGCAGTTCTTC. Its protein is CSATPTAVSYNEQFF.

Only a few counts were recorded for this clonotype. V is TRBV5-1 and J is TRBJ2-1; 9 nucleotides align to TRBD2. V was clipped by 4 bases and J by 7 bases; unmatched bases: 9. Germline V gene data show CDR1 as SGHRS and CDR2 as YFSETQ. The CDR3 contains 15 residues. The CDR3: CASSLGLARGNEQFF. As DNA, the CDR3 is TGCGCCAGCAGCCTGGGACTAGCAAGGGGGAATGAGCAGTTCTTC.

The chain links TRBV12-3 or TRBV12-4 to TRBJ1-1; D remains ambiguous. Trimming took 3 bases from V and 0 from J, leaving 5 bases between them. This CDR3 contains 13 residues. In DNA, the CDR3 is TGTGCCAGCAGTTTTAATTTGAACACTGAAGCTTTCTTT. The encoded protein is CASSFNLNTEAFF.

This chain connects TRBV20-1 to TRBJ2-1; D tentatively fits TRBD1 or TRBD2 (6 bases each). The germline gives CDR1 DFQATT, CDR2 SNEGSKA (reference sequence). The CDR3 has 11 amino acids. The ends were cut back, 3 bases at V and 13 bases at J, with 13 bases in the middle. This chain's CDR3 is CSASGGGNQFF. CDR3 in DNA: TGCAGTGCTAGTGGGGGCGGGAACCAGTTCTTC.

There are a few counts of this clonotype. This rearrangement joins TRBV12-3 or TRBV12-4 to TRBJ2-5; no reliable D call. V lost 7 bases and J lost 2, with 11 bases in between. This CDR3 is built from 13 residues. CDR3 DNA: TGTGCCAGCACCTTCACAGCACAAGAGACCCAGTACTTC. Its protein is CASTFTAQETQYF.

This clonotype has at least ten counts. CDR3 in DNA: TGTGCCAGCAGTTACAGCAGGGAAGAGACCCAGTACTTC. It yields the protein CASSYSREETQYF. The rearrangement links TRBV6-7 to TRBJ2-5; possible D gene TRBD1, 5 bases. TRBV6-7 counts as an open reading frame of uncertain function. Trimming left V 2 bases short and J 3 bases short, with 7 bases between. The CDR3 has 13 amino acids.

This clonotype was seen a handful of times. The CDR3 DNA follows: TGTGCCAGCAGCCACACCTGGAAGGGGGAATACGAGCAGTACTTC. This codes for CASSHTWKGEYEQYF. The rearrangement uses TRBV12-3 or TRBV12-4 and TRBJ2-7; TRBD1 might be the D (6 bases). The V end was cut by 6 bases, the J end by 4 bases, with 19 bases between. The CDR3 spans 15 residues.

The chain joins TRBV25-1 to TRBJ2-2, with D tentatively TRBD2 (6 bases). The CDR3 spans 14 residues. Trimming stripped 2 bases from V and 5 bases from J, with 9 bases between. The germline V gene has CDR1 MGHDK and CDR2 SYGVNS. This chain's CDR3 is CASSEPGVTGELFF. CDR3 nucleotide sequence: TGTGCCAGCAGTGAACCGGGGGTGACCGGGGAGCTGTTTTTT.

The rearrangement joins TRBV12-3 or TRBV12-4 to TRBJ2-1; D perhaps matches TRBD1 (6 bases). CDR3 length: 14 residues. Trimming took off 7 bases at V and 5 bases at J, with 15 bases between the two ends. CDR3 in amino acids: CASKGVMADNEQFF. The CDR3 DNA is TGTGCCAGCAAGGGGGTCATGGCAGACAATGAGCAGTTCTTC.

This clonotype was counted ten times or more. The chain recombines TRBV6-2 or TRBV6-3 with TRBJ2-1; D gene ambiguous. Germline CDR1 reads MNHEY; CDR2 reads SVGEGT. The CDR3 loop spans 14 amino acids. Trimming shortened V by 5 bases and J by 0 bases, and 8 bases separated the two germline ends. The CDR3 is CASSRTSSYNEQFF. The CDR3 DNA reads TGTGCCAGCAGTAGGACCAGCTCCTACAATGAGCAGTTCTTC.

This clonotype was found many times. This rearrangement joins TRBV5-1 to TRBJ2-1, with D uncertain. The CDR3 runs to 17 residues. The V gene lost 0 bases and the J gene lost 1 base, with 14 bases spanning the gap. Germline V gene lookup returns CDR1 SGHRS and CDR2 YFSETQ. As DNA, the CDR3 is TGCGCCAGCAGCTTGGCGTTAGCCCTCCTTTCCTACAATGAGCAGTTCTTC. This sequence encodes CASSLALALLSYNEQFF.

There are many counts of this clonotype. The gene calls are TRBV15 and TRBJ2-4, with D possibly being TRBD2 (7 bases). CDR3 length equals 16 residues. CDR1 and CDR2 from the germline V gene are LNHNV and YYDKDF (reference sequence). Trimming removed 1 base from V and 1 base from J, with 11 bases in between. The CDR3 protein is CATSRVGGAAKNIQYF. CDR3 DNA sequence: TGTGCCACCAGCAGAGTAGGGGGGGCTGCCAAAAACATTCAGTACTTC.